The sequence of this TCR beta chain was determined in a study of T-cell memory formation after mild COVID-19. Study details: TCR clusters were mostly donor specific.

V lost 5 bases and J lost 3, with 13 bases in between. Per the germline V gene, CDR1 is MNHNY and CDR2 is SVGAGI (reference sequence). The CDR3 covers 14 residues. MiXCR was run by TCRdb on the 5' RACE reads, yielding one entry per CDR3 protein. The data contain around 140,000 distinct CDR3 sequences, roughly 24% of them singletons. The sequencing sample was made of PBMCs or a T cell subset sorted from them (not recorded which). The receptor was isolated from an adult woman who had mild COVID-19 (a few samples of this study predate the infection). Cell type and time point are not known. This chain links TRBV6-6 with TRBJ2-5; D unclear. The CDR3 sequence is CASSRYELEETQYF. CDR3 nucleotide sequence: TGTGCCAGCAGTCGCTACGAGCTGGAAGAGACCCAGTACTTC.